The subject of this entry is one T cell receptor (beta chain). This sample is drawn from a study of blood T cell repertoires in COVID-19. About the study: The United States, Italy and Spain provided the acute and convalescent COVID-19 samples. T cells, B-cell-depleted T cells, or PBMCs provided the cDNA or gDNA that served as material.

Generated by immunoSEQ multiplex PCR, the TCRdb table keeps only in-frame clones and is missing some. The repertoire holds some 230,000 clones, with about 80% as singletons. The sample taken for sequencing was peripheral blood. The TCR sequence derives from an older woman with acute or convalescent COVID-19.

CDR3 sequence reads: CASSHLPGLSTYEQYF. In nucleotides, the CDR3 is TGTGCCAGCAGCCACCTGCCGGGACTTTCAACCTACGAGCAGTACTTC. This rearrangement joins TRBV3-1 (or the pseudogene TRBV3-2) to TRBJ2-7, with D perhaps TRBD2 (6 bases). Germline V gives CDR1 LGHDT, CDR2 YNNKEL (reference sequence). The CDR3 has 16 residues. V was trimmed by 3 bases and J by 2 bases, leaving 17 bases between them.